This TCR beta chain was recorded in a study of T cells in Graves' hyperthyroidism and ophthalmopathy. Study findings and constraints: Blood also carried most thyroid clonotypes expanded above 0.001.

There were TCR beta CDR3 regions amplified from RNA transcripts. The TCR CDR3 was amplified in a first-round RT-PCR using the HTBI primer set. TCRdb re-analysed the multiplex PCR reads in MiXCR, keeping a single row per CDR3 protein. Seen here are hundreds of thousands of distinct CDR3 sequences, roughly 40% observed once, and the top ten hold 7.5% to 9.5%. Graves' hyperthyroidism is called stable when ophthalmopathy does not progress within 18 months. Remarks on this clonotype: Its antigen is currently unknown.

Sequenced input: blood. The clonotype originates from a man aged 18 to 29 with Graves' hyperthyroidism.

CDR3 sequence: CASSGGYTDTQYF. The CDR3, as DNA: TGTGCCAGCAGTGGCGGCTACACAGATACGCAGTATTTT. The chain has TRBV2 and TRBJ2-3, with D unclear. V dropped 4 bases and J dropped 2 bases, with 7 bases sitting between them. The germline CDR1 and CDR2 sequences are SNHLY and FYNNEI. This CDR3 spans 13 amino acids.